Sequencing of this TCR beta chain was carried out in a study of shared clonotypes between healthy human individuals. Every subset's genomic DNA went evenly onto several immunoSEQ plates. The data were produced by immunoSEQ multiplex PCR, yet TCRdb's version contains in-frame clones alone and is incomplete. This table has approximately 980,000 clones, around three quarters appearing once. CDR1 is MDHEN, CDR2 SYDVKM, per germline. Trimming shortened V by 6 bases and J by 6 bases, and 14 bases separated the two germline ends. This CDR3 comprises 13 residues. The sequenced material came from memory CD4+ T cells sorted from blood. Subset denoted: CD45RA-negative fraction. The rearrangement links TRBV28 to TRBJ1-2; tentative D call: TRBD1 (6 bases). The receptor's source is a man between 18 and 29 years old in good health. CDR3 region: CASRDSITDGYTF. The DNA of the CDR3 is TGTGCCAGCAGGGACAGCATCACCGATGGCTACACCTTC.